This T cell receptor beta chain stems from a study of blood T cell repertoires in COVID-19. In the study overall: The origin of the acute and convalescent COVID-19 samples was the United States, Italy and Spain. Nucleic acid was either cDNA or gDNA, and it came from T cells, B-cell-depleted T cells, or PBMCs.

As originally analysed: Estimation of nucleated cell counts was performed using reference gene primer amplification. Profiled with immunoSEQ multiplex PCR; TCRdb holds only in-frame clones, not every one. V and J calls and clone size are as listed in that table; D and trimming were resolved from the DNA. This sample has over 200,000 clones, with about 83% found just once. The V end was cut by 7 bases, the J end by 4 bases, with 11 bases between. The CDR3 is made up of 14 amino acids. CDR1 and CDR2 (germline): SGHAT, FQNNGV. Seattle patients were enrolled while actively infected and followed longitudinally.

The rearrangement uses TRBV11-2 and TRBJ1-6; D call uncertain. This clonotype was sampled from a woman aged 25 to 39 with COVID-19, enrolled during active disease. The specimen was peripheral blood. The CDR3 reads CASTLEEYNSPLHF. CDR3 coding DNA: TGTGCCAGCACCCTTGAGGAGTATAATTCACCCCTCCACTTT.